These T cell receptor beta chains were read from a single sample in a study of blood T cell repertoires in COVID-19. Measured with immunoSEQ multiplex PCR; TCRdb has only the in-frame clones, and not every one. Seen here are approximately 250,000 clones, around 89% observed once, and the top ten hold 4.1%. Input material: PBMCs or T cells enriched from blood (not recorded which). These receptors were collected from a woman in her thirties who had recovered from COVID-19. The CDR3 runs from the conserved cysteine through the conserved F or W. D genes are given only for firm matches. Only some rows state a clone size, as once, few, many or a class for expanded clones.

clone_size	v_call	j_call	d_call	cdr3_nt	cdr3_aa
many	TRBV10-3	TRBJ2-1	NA	TGTGCCATCCGGGGGTTAATTTTCAATGAGCAGTTCTTC	CAIRGLIFNEQFF
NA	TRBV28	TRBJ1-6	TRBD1	TGTGCCAGCAGTTCGACAGGGAATAATTCACCCCTCCACTTT	CASSSTGNNSPLHF
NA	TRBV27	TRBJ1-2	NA	TGTGCCAGCAGTTTATCCCGGGCGGACAATTACACCTTC	CASSLSRADNYTF
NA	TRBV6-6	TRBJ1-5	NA	TGTGCCAGCAGGGGAGGCGGGAGAAATCAGCCCCAGCATTTT	CASRGGGRNQPQHF
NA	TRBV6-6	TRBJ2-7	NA	TGTGCCAGCAGTTACTCGTCGGACAGATACTACGAGCAGTACTTC	CASSYSSDRYYEQYF
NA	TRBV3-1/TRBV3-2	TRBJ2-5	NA	TGTGCCAGCAGCTCGCACCTTAAGGGGTCGCCCCAAGAGACCCAGTACTTC	CASSSHLKGSPQETQYF
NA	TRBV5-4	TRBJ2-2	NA	TGTGCCAGCAGCTCAACGGGACTCCGACATCCCGGGGAGCTGTTTTTT	CASSSTGLRHPGELFF
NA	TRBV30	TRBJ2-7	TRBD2	TGTGCCTGGAGTCCCTTCGGGGGGAAGGGCTACGAGCAGTACTTC	CAWSPFGGKGYEQYF
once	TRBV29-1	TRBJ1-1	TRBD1	TGCAGCGTAGGGACAGGGAGGGACACTGAAGCTTTCTTT	CSVGTGRDTEAFF
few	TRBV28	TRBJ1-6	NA	TGTGCCAGCAGTTTGTCAGGGTATAATTCACCCCTCCACTTT	CASSLSGYNSPLHF
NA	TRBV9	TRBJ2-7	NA	TGTGCCAGCAGCACCCGAGTAGGAGGCGAGCAGTACTTC	CASSTRVGGEQYF
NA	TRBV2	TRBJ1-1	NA	TGTGCCAGCAGTGAAGAGCAGGTTGAGAACACTGAAGCTTTCTTT	CASSEEQVENTEAFF
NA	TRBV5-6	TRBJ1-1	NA	TGTGCCAGCAGCCCTCTTAAACTAACGAACACTGAAGCTTTCTTT	CASSPLKLTNTEAFF
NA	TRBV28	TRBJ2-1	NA	TGTGCCAGCAGTTACCGACAGAAGTACAATGAGCAGTTCTTC	CASSYRQKYNEQFF
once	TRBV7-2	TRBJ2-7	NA	TGTGCCAGCAGCTGGGGCCAGAGTATTTACTTC	CASSWGQSIYF
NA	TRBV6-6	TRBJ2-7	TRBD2	TGTGCCAGCATAACCGGGGAGGGGTACTACGAGCAGTACTTC	CASITGEGYYEQYF
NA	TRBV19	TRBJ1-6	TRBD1	TGTGCCAGTACCCAGACAGGGTTTCGTTCACCCCTCCACTTT	CASTQTGFRSPLHF
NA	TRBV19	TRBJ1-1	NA	TGTGCCAGTAGTATAGATCTATTAGTGGCGGTGAACACTGAAGCTTTCTTT	CASSIDLLVAVNTEAFF
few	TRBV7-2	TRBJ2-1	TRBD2	TGTGCCAGCAGCTTAGCGAGCGGTCCGGGGGGGTACAATGAGCAGTTCTTC	CASSLASGPGGYNEQFF
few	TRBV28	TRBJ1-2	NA	TGTGCCAGCAGTTCCACCTATAACGGACTAGGCTATGGCTACACCTTC	CASSSTYNGLGYGYTF
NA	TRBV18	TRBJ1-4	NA	TGTGCCAGCTCACCATTTCAGGGGTCAACTAATGAAAAACTGTTTTTT	CASSPFQGSTNEKLFF
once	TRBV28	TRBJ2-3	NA	TGTGCCAGCAGTTCAGTTATCAACGATGATACGCAGTATTTT	CASSSVINDDTQYF
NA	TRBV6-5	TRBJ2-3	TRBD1	TGTGCCAGCAGTTACGACAGGGGAACAGATACGCAGTATTTT	CASSYDRGTDTQYF
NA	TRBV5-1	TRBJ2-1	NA	TGCGCCAGCAGCTTGGATACAGGGTACTACAATGAGCAGTTCTTC	CASSLDTGYYNEQFF
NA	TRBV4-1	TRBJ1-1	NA	TGCGCCAGCAGCCAAGCACAGAACACTGAAGCTTTCTTT	CASSQAQNTEAFF
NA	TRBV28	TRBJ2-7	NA	TGTGCCAGCAGGGCGGACATCCCCTCCTACGAGCAGTACTTC	CASRADIPSYEQYF
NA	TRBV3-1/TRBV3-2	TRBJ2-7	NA	TGTGCCAGCAGCCAAGATGGGGGGACGGTGGGGTACGAGCAGTACTTC	CASSQDGGTVGYEQYF
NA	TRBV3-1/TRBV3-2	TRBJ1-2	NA	TGTGCCAGCAGACTCCGTCATTTAGCTAATGGCTACACCTTC	CASRLRHLANGYTF
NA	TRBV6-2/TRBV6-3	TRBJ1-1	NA	TGTGCCAGCAGTTTCGGCACAGGGGAAGCTTTCTTT	CASSFGTGEAFF
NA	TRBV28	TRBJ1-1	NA	TGTGCCAGCAGTGGGGCGGGCCTAAGCGGGGCTTTCTTT	CASSGAGLSGAFF
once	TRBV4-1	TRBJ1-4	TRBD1	TGCGCCAGCAGCCGTTACCAGGGGGCGCGTACTAATGAAAAACTGTTTTTT	CASSRYQGARTNEKLFF
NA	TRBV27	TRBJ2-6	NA	TGTGCCAGCAGTCCCTGGTTGGAGACTGGGGCCAACGTCCTGACTTTC	CASSPWLETGANVLTF
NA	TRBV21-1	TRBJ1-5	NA	TGTGCCAGCAGCAAATGGGGGGTTTCGCAAAGGGATCAGCCCCAGCATTTT	CASSKWGVSQRDQPQHF
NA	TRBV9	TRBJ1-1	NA	TGTGCCAGCAGCGCAGGACAGAATGTGGGCACTGAAGCTTTCTTT	CASSAGQNVGTEAFF
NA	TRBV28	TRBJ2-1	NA	TGTGCCAGCAGTTTACCGGGAACGGCCTACAATGAGCAGTTCTTC	CASSLPGTAYNEQFF
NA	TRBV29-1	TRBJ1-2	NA	TGCAGCGTTGAATCGGGCTACACCTTC	CSVESGYTF
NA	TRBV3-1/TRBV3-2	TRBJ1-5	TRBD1	TGTGCCAGCAGCCAACCTCGAACAGGGGACCCATCTCAGCCCCAGCATTTT	CASSQPRTGDPSQPQHF
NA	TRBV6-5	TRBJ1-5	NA	TGTGCCAGCAACCCCAGGGGAAATCAGCCCCAGCATTTT	CASNPRGNQPQHF
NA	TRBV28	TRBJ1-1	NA	TGTGCCAGCAGTTTAAGGGGGGGGCAAGTGAACACTGAAGCTTTCTTT	CASSLRGGQVNTEAFF
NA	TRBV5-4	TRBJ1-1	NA	TGTGCCAGCAGCCTCACAGAGATGAACACTGAAGCTTTCTTT	CASSLTEMNTEAFF
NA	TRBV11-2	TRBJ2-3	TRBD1	TGTGCCAGCAGCTTAACAGGGGGCGGGCCCCGCACAGATACGCAGTATTTT	CASSLTGGGPRTDTQYF
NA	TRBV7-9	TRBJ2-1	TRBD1	TGTGCCAGCAGCGGGAACAGGGGAAGGGTCAATGAGCAGTTCTTC	CASSGNRGRVNEQFF
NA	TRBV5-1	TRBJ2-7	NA	TGCGCCAGCAGCTCCCGGGACATGTCTTACGAGCAGTACTTC	CASSSRDMSYEQYF
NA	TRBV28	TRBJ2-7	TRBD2	TGTGCCAGCAGACATAGCGGGAAATCCTACGAGCAGTACTTC	CASRHSGKSYEQYF